These 3 T cell receptor beta chains were all obtained from the same sample, sequenced in a study of blood T cells in healthy people across ages. A second PCR, run for roughly 7 to 11 cycles, used a sample-barcoded 5' primer plus a J-beta primer mix. In TCRdb, the 5' RACE reads were re-called with MiXCR into one record per CDR3 protein. This table has approximately 800,000 distinct CDR3 sequences, about 55% appearing once. Sample: blood. The source of these receptors is an elderly man in good health.

The rearrangement joins TRBV7-2 to TRBJ1-1; D is uncertain. V was shortened by 4 bases and J by 4 bases, with 13 bases between the two germline ends. The CDR3 has 14 residues. Germline loops: CDR1 SGHTA, CDR2 FQGNSA. The CDR3 bases are TGTGCCAGCAGCTACGGTCCGAGGTTCACTGAAGCTTTCTTT. It codes for CASSYGPRFTEAFF.

The V and J genes are TRBV6-1 and TRBJ2-5; 9 positions agree with TRBD2. Per the germline V gene, CDR1 is MNHNS and CDR2 is SASEGT. Germline trimming cut 5 bases from V and 5 bases from J; bases unmatched to any gene: 9. CDR3 length: 15 residues. The CDR3 here is CASSRLAETWETQYF. In DNA, the CDR3 is TGTGCCAGCAGTCGACTAGCGGAGACGTGGGAGACCCAGTACTTC.

The table lists this clonotype with a few counts. The gene calls are TRBV27 and TRBJ2-5, with 13 positions matching TRBD2. J was trimmed by 5 bases and V by 5 bases; bases with no gene match: 11. The CDR3 totals 17 residues. From germline, CDR1 is MNHEY and CDR2 SMNVEV (reference sequence). For the CDR3, the DNA is TGTGCCAGCAGTCTCCGACTAGCGGGAGGAATTGGGGAGACCCAGTACTTC. Protein: CASSLRLAGGIGETQYF.